This T cell receptor (beta chain) was found in a study of blood T cell repertoires in COVID-19. On the study more broadly: T cells, B-cell-depleted T cells, or PBMCs supplied cDNA or gDNA.

The ends were cut back, 3 bases at V and 6 bases at J, with 20 bases in the middle. CDR3 length: 16 residues. Looked up from germline, CDR1 is SGHRS and CDR2 is YFSETQ. Here immunoSEQ multiplex PCR was the method, and the copy in TCRdb shows in-frame clones only, minus some. This sample has over 70,000 clones, with 75% to 90% found just once. V usage is TRBV5-1 and J usage is TRBJ2-3; a weak D match, TRBD2 (5 bases). The clonotype comes from a man older than 75 with acute or convalescent COVID-19. Material for sequencing was peripheral blood. Written as DNA, the CDR3 is TGCGCCAGCAGCTCGGTCTCCCTAGCCGGGGTGGATACGCAGTATTTT. It specifies CASSSVSLAGVDTQYF.